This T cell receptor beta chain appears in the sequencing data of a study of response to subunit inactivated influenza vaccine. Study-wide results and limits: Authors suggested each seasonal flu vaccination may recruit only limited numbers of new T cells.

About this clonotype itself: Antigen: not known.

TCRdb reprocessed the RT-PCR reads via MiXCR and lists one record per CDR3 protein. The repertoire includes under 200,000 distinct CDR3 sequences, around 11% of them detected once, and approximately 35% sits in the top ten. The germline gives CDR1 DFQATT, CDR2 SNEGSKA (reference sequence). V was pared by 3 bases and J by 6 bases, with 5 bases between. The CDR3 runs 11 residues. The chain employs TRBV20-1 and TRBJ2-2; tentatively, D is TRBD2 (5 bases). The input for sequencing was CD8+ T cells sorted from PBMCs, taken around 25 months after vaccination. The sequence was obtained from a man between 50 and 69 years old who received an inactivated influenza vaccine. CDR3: CSARRAGELFF. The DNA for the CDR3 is TGCAGTGCTAGGAGGGCCGGGGAGCTGTTTTTT.